These 5 T cell receptor beta chains share one sample of origin, sequenced in a study of graft-versus-host responses after intestinal transplantation. Their antigens remain unidentified. TCRdb keeps only in-frame clones here, not all; method: immunoSEQ multiplex PCR. Of around 97,000 clones in the sample, roughly 93% were seen once. This specimen consisted of unstimulated CD8+ T cells sorted from spleen or lymph node cells, obtained before intestinal transplant. The source is a human donor who received an intestinal transplant.

This rearrangement joins TRBV4-1 to TRBJ2-1; a weak D match, TRBD1 (6 bases). This CDR3 contains 14 residues. Per the germline V gene, CDR1 is MGHRA and CDR2 is YSYEKL. V lost 3 bases to trimming and J lost 8 bases, with 14 bases between them. The CDR3 reads CASSQASYRDEQFF. The DNA for the CDR3 is TGCGCCAGCAGCCAGGCCTCCTACAGGGATGAGCAGTTCTTC.

The chain is built from TRBV4-1 and TRBJ2-7, with a weak D call TRBD1 (5 bases). This CDR3 is 14 amino acids long. CDR1 is MGHRA, CDR2 YSYEKL, per germline. The V end was cut by 2 bases, the J end by 6 bases, with 14 bases between. CDR3 DNA: TGCGCCAGCAGCCAACAGGGATCGTATAGCGAGCAGTACTTC. Translating gives CASSQQGSYSEQYF.

V usage is TRBV4-1 and J usage is TRBJ1-1; maybe TRBD1 (6 bases). Trimming cost V 0 bases and J 4 bases, with 12 bases left between them. CDR3 size: 15 residues. CDR1 and CDR2 from the germline V gene are MGHRA and YSYEKL. The CDR3 DNA reads TGCGCCAGCAGCCAAGAGAGGGGGGGGCTCACTGAAGCTTTCTTT. As protein: CASSQERGGLTEAFF.

The CDR3 reads CASNPREGLHEQYF. CDR3 nucleotide sequence: TGTGCCAGCAATCCCAGAGAGGGGCTCCACGAGCAGTACTTC. The chain recombines TRBV6-5 with TRBJ2-7; D is tentatively TRBD1 or TRBD2 (5 bases each). Trimming removed 7 bases from V and 5 bases from J, with 18 bases in between. The germline CDR1 and CDR2 sequences are MNHEY and SVGAGI. The CDR3 extends over 14 amino acids.

V gene TRBV29-1 combines with J gene TRBJ1-3, with TRBD1 matching 8 bases. The CDR3 is 15 residues long. The V segment lost 7 bases and the J segment 0 bases; nucleotides outside the gene matches: 8. CDR1 SQVTM and CDR2 ANQGSEA come from the germline V gene. DNA for the CDR3: TGCAGCGGTTACGCAGGGGGCCCCTCTGGAAACACCATATATTTT. It translates to CSGYAGGPSGNTIYF.